A selection of T cell receptor beta chains follows, all from one sample in a study of T cells in tuberculosis. Only in-frame clones appear in the TCRdb table, and some are missing; sequencing was by immunoSEQ multiplex PCR. The sample consists of around 30,000 clones, approximately 94% of them appearing once. The sample was PBMCs, taken at tuberculosis diagnosis. Receptors were obtained from an adult with tuberculosis. Each CDR3 is given with its conserved first and last residue. A D gene is named only where the DNA matches it firmly. Only part of the rows carry a size: once, few, many, or a class if the clone is expanded.

>TRBV28|.|TRBD2|TRBJ2-3
CASSLDPGGFTDTQYF
TGTGCCAGCAGTTTAGACCCGGGGGGGTTCACAGATACGCAGTATTTT
>TRBV11-2|.|.|TRBJ1-2
CASSLDSRGDGYTF
TGTGCCAGCAGCTTAGATAGCAGGGGCGATGGCTACACCTTC
>TRBV29-1|.|TRBD1|TRBJ1-2
CSAQGGNGYTF
TGCAGCGCACAGGGGGGGAATGGCTACACCTTC
>TRBV12-5|few|.|TRBJ2-5
CASGLDGWALPQETQYF
TGTGCTAGTGGTTTGGATGGTTGGGCCCTGCCGCAAGAGACCCAGTACTTC
>TRBV12-5|.|TRBD2|TRBJ2-7
CASGLGLAGMEQYF
TGTGCTAGTGGTTTGGGACTAGCAGGGATGGAGCAGTACTTC
>TRBV7-9|.|TRBD1|TRBJ2-3
CASSDRVVLTDTQYF
TGTGCCAGCAGCGACAGGGTAGTACTCACAGATACGCAGTATTTT
>TRBV6-5|.|TRBD1|TRBJ1-2
CASSLTGADYGYTF
TGTGCCAGCAGCTTGACAGGGGCGGACTATGGCTACACCTTC
>TRBV7-9|.|.|TRBJ2-7
CASSLVSGLYEQYF
TGTGCCAGCAGCTTAGTCTCAGGCCTCTACGAGCAGTACTTC
>TRBV15|.|TRBD1|TRBJ1-2
CATSNDREHGYTF
TGTGCCACCAGCAACGACAGGGAACATGGCTACACCTTC
>TRBV28|.|TRBD2|TRBJ2-5
CASSLVRIAGEETQYF
TGTGCCAGCAGTTTAGTGCGTATAGCGGGAGAGGAGACCCAGTACTTC
>TRBV5-1|.|.|TRBJ1-3
CASSLPGAGSGNTIYF
TGCGCCAGCAGCTTGCCAGGGGCCGGCTCTGGAAACACCATATATTTT
>TRBV19|.|.|TRBJ1-5
CASGQFNQPQHF
TGTGCCAGCGGACAGTTTAATCAGCCCCAGCATTTT
>TRBV10-3|.|TRBD1|TRBJ1-1
CAIRDRVAETEAFF
TGTGCCATCCGGGACAGGGTAGCGGAGACTGAAGCTTTCTTT
>TRBV5-1|.|.|TRBJ2-5
CASSQTGTPRETQYF
TGCGCCAGCAGCCAAACCGGGACACCCCGCGAGACCCAGTACTTC
>TRBV4-1|.|TRBD2|TRBJ2-5
CASSQDRLAGDEETQYF
TGCGCCAGCAGCCAAGATAGACTAGCGGGAGATGAGGAGACCCAGTACTTC
>TRBV11-2|.|TRBD2|TRBJ2-1
CASSLGLAGGSYNEQFF
TGTGCCAGCAGCTTGGGACTAGCGGGAGGGTCCTACAATGAGCAGTTCTTC
>TRBV27|.|.|TRBJ1-2
CASSFSPAQGHYGYTF
TGTGCCAGCAGTTTCTCTCCTGCCCAGGGCCACTATGGCTACACCTTC
>TRBV9|.|TRBD2|TRBJ2-3
CASSQARTSGMEDTQYF
TGTGCCAGCAGCCAGGCGAGGACTAGCGGGATGGAAGATACGCAGTATTTT
>TRBV11-1|.|.|TRBJ2-5
CASSLQAGGRDQQTQYF
TGTGCCAGCAGCTTACAAGCAGGAGGGCGGGACCAACAGACCCAGTACTTC
>TRBV28|.|TRBD1|TRBJ1-5
CASRLTGNQPQHF
TGTGCCAGCAGGCTGACAGGGAATCAGCCCCAGCATTTT
>TRBV18|.|.|TRBJ1-3
CASSQGLIASGNTIYF
TGTGCCAGCTCACAGGGGTTAATCGCCTCTGGAAACACCATATATTTT
>TRBV6-5|.|.|TRBJ2-7
CASSYHREAYEQYF
TGTGCCAGCAGCTATCACAGGGAAGCCTACGAGCAGTACTTC
>TRBV6-5|.|TRBD1|TRBJ2-1
CASSLGTGSYNEQFF
TGTGCCAGCAGCCTCGGGACAGGGAGTTACAATGAGCAGTTCTTC
>TRBV6-5|once|TRBD1|TRBJ1-2
CASSNLDRGYGYTF
TGTGCCAGCAGTAACCTAGACAGGGGGTATGGCTACACCTTC
>TRBV5-1|.|TRBD1|TRBJ1-2
CASRRGQNYGYTF
TGCGCCAGCAGAAGGGGACAGAACTATGGCTACACCTTC
>TRBV5-1|medium-sized|TRBD1|TRBJ2-5
CASSLTGYQETQYF
TGCGCCAGCAGCCTGACAGGGTACCAAGAGACCCAGTACTTC
>TRBV4-2|.|.|TRBJ2-3
CASSHGRGGDRTDTQYF
TGTGCCAGCAGCCACGGTAGGGGCGGGGACCGCACAGATACGCAGTATTTT
>TRBV7-2|.|TRBD1|TRBJ1-2
CASEQGYSGYTF
TGTGCCAGCGAACAGGGGTATAGTGGCTACACCTTC
>TRBV19|.|TRBD2|TRBJ2-1
CASSSRGLAGGLANNEQFF
TGTGCCAGTAGTTCAAGAGGACTAGCGGGGGGCCTAGCGAACAATGAGCAGTTCTTC
>TRBV14|once|.|TRBJ2-7
CASTQSDTDEQYF
TGTGCCAGCACCCAGTCGGACACTGACGAGCAGTACTTC
>TRBV5-1|.|TRBD2|TRBJ2-1
CASSLEVRLAGGLRQVF
TGCGCCAGCAGCTTGGAAGTACGACTAGCGGGAGGCCTGCGTCAGGTCTTC
>TRBV29-1|.|.|TRBJ2-7
CSVKRADFSYEQYF
TGCAGCGTTAAGAGGGCAGATTTCTCCTACGAGCAGTACTTC
>TRBV19|once|.|TRBJ2-6
CASSIIRSGANVLTF
TGTGCCAGTAGTATTATTCGCTCTGGGGCCAACGTCCTGACTTTC
>TRBV30|.|.|TRBJ2-5
CAWREDLRETQYF
TGTGCCTGGAGGGAGGATTTGCGAGAGACCCAGTACTTC
>TRBV6-1|few|TRBD2|TRBJ2-3
CASSERGGPDTQYF
TGTGCCAGCAGCGAGCGGGGGGGACCGGATACGCAGTATTTT
>TRBV19|few|.|TRBJ1-2
CASSRDGGDYGYTF
TGTGCCAGTAGTCGGGATGGAGGGGACTATGGCTACACCTTC
>TRBV10-3|.|TRBD1|TRBJ2-5
CAISSDREETQYF
TGTGCCATCAGCTCGGACAGGGAAGAGACCCAGTACTTC
>TRBV6-4|.|.|TRBJ2-6
CASSDSFSGANVLTF
TGTGCCAGCAGTGACAGCTTCTCTGGGGCCAACGTCCTGACTTTC
>TRBV20-1|.|.|TRBJ2-1
CSARGNEVQFF
TGCAGTGCTAGAGGGAATGAGGTGCAGTTCTTC
>TRBV18|.|.|TRBJ1-2
CASSPLSPDYGYTF
TGTGCCAGCTCACCACTGAGCCCCGACTATGGCTACACCTTC
>TRBV4-1|.|.|TRBJ1-1
CASSQEGALGTEAFF
TGCGCCAGCAGCCAAGAGGGGGCTCTCGGGACTGAAGCTTTCTTT
>TRBV5-6|.|.|TRBJ1-1
CASSLDRKNTEAFF
TGTGCCAGCAGCTTGGACAGAAAGAACACTGAAGCTTTCTTT
>TRBV10-1|.|TRBD2|TRBJ2-3
CASSPGLAGTDTQYF
TGCGCCAGCAGCCCCGGACTAGCGGGAACAGATACGCAGTATTTT
>TRBV5-1|.|.|TRBJ1-2
CASSLEWALYGYTF
TGCGCCAGCAGCTTGGAGTGGGCACTCTATGGCTACACCTTC
>TRBV10-1|once|.|TRBJ2-1
CARPTDRSPTNFYNEQFF
TGCGCCCGCCCCACCGACAGAAGCCCTACCAATTTCTACAATGAGCAGTTCTTC
>TRBV2|few|TRBD1|TRBJ2-7
CASSPDRSSYEQYF
TGTGCCAGCAGTCCGGACAGGAGCTCCTACGAGCAGTACTTC
>TRBV7-2|.|TRBD1|TRBJ1-1
CASSLRTGNSTEAFF
TGTGCCAGCAGCTTGCGGACAGGGAATTCCACTGAAGCTTTCTTT
>TRBV7-2|.|TRBD1|TRBJ1-1
CASSLTGAPEAFF
TGTGCCAGCAGCCTGACAGGGGCACCTGAAGCTTTCTTT
>TRBV2|once|.|TRBJ1-6
CASRPGRSYNSPLHF
TGTGCCAGCAGGCCAGGGCGCTCCTATAATTCACCCCTCCACTTT
>TRBV5-1|.|TRBD2|TRBJ2-3
CASSRETSGGASDTQYF
TGCGCCAGCAGCCGGGAGACTAGCGGGGGGGCTTCAGATACGCAGTATTTT
>TRBV4-1|once|.|TRBJ1-2
CASSRGEANYGYTF
TGCGCCAGCAGCCGAGGGGAGGCTAACTATGGCTACACCTTC
>TRBV21-1|.|.|TRBJ1-2
CASRDSRDRVDGYTF
TGTGCCAGCAGGGACTCCAGGGACAGGGTTGACGGCTACACCTTC
>TRBV5-6|.|.|TRBJ1-2
CASSLGPVRGGYTF
TGTGCCAGCAGCTTGGGCCCAGTGCGGGGTGGCTACACCTTC